These T cell receptor beta chains were read from a single sample in a study of T cell changes during pregnancy in multiple sclerosis. The table came from immunoSEQ multiplex PCR; TCRdb's copy has only in-frame clones and leaves some out. The sample includes about 110,000 clones, roughly nine tenths of them seen just once. Here the sequenced sample was peripheral blood, taken before pregnancy. Receptors originate from a female donor with multiple sclerosis, enrolled in a pregnancy study. The CDR3 runs from the conserved cysteine through the conserved F or W. A D gene is named only where the DNA matches it firmly. Clone size appears in some rows only: once, few, many, or a class for an expanded clone.

j_call clone_size d_call v_call cdr3_nt cdr3_aa
TRBJ2-1 once TRBD1 TRBV7-9 TGTGCCAGCAGCTTAAGCTGGCAGGGGGAGTTCTTC CASSLSWQGEFF
TRBJ1-2 NA TRBD1 TRBV29-1 TGCAGCGTTGATCGGGGGACAGGGGAAGGCTACACCTTC CSVDRGTGEGYTF
TRBJ2-2 NA TRBD2 TRBV5-1 TGCGCCAGCAGCTTTAGCGGGGGAGGCACCGGGGAGCTGTTTTTT CASSFSGGGTGELFF
TRBJ2-1 NA NA TRBV6-6 TGTGCCAGCAGTTACTCTATCAATGAGCAGTTCTTC CASSYSINEQFF
TRBJ2-1 NA TRBD2 TRBV7-9 TGTGCCAGCAGCCCGGGCCCGGGACTAGAAATCCATGAGCAGTTCTTC CASSPGPGLEIHEQFF
TRBJ2-5 once NA TRBV14 TGTGCCAGCAGCCAAGGGGGGCTTGGAGAGACCCAGTACTTC CASSQGGLGETQYF
TRBJ1-5 NA NA TRBV6-1 TGTGCCAGCAGTGAAGGGTTGGTGTCAGGGGCCCAGCCCCAGCATTTT CASSEGLVSGAQPQHF
TRBJ2-3 NA NA TRBV7-8 TGTGCCAGCAGCTTCCCTAGGTCAGATACGCAGTATTTT CASSFPRSDTQYF
TRBJ1-2 NA NA TRBV6-6 TGTGCCAGCAGTGGACTTAACTATGGCTACACCTTC CASSGLNYGYTF
TRBJ1-5 NA TRBD1 TRBV5-5 TGTGCCAGCAGCTCAGCGACAGGGTTAAACCAGCCCCAGCATTTT CASSSATGLNQPQHF
TRBJ2-7 NA NA TRBV6-1 TGTGCCAGCAGTGAACGTGCAGTAGCAACCTACGAGCAGTACTTC CASSERAVATYEQYF
TRBJ2-4 NA NA TRBV9 TGTGCCAGCAGCTCATCCACGGACGAGGGCATTCAGTACTTC CASSSSTDEGIQYF
TRBJ1-5 NA NA TRBV10-3 TGTGCCATCAGTGGGGGGGATCAGCCCCAGCATTTT CAISGGDQPQHF
TRBJ2-3 NA TRBD2 TRBV27 TGTGCCAGCAGTTTTTCTACTAGCGGCATACGAACAGATACGCAGTATTTT CASSFSTSGIRTDTQYF
TRBJ1-2 NA TRBD1 TRBV27 TGTGCCAGCAGCCGGGACAGAGGTTTCACTAACTATGGCTACACCTTC CASSRDRGFTNYGYTF
TRBJ1-5 once TRBD1 TRBV9 TGTGCCAGCAGCATAGGACAGGGGGCTGGTCAGCCCCAGCATTTT CASSIGQGAGQPQHF
TRBJ2-2 NA TRBD2 TRBV29-1 TGCAGCGCGTCGACCGTAGCGGGAAACACCGGGGAGCTGTTTTTT CSASTVAGNTGELFF
TRBJ2-5 NA NA TRBV5-6 TGTGCCAGCAGATCCATAGGCCAGGGGGAGACCCAGTACTTC CASRSIGQGETQYF
TRBJ1-4 NA TRBD1 TRBV2 TGTGCCAGCGGGACAGGGTCTGAAAAACTGTTTTTT CASGTGSEKLFF
TRBJ1-2 NA TRBD1 TRBV6-5 TGTGCCAGCAGTTACCGGGGACAGGGGGGTGCGTATGGCTACACCTTC CASSYRGQGGAYGYTF
TRBJ2-3 NA NA TRBV6-6 TGTGCCAGCATCAGGGAAAATACGCAGTATTTT CASIRENTQYF
TRBJ1-4 once NA TRBV25-1 TGTGCCAGCAGCCCAGGGGTACAAGAAAAACTGTTTTTT CASSPGVQEKLFF
TRBJ1-5 NA TRBD1 TRBV27 TGTGCCAGCAGTTACAACAGGGGGCTGGGTCAGCCCCAGCATTTT CASSYNRGLGQPQHF
TRBJ1-4 few NA TRBV6-1 TGTGCCAGCAGTTTCGACGGAGCAACTAATGAAAAACTGTTTTTT CASSFDGATNEKLFF
TRBJ2-7 NA TRBD1 TRBV5-8 TGTGCCAGCAGCCTGGGACAGGGTCAGTACTTC CASSLGQGQYF
TRBJ2-3 NA TRBD2 TRBV6-6 TGTGCCAGCAGCTCCCTAGCGGGGGCCGGCACAGATACGCAGTATTTT CASSSLAGAGTDTQYF
TRBJ2-7 NA TRBD1 TRBV6-5 TGTGCCAGCAGTTACTCGAAGACAGGGACCTCCTACGAGCAGTACTTC CASSYSKTGTSYEQYF
TRBJ2-1 NA TRBD2 TRBV6-1 TGTGCCAGCAGTGAATACAGCGGGAGTAGTAATGAGCAGTTCTTC CASSEYSGSSNEQFF
TRBJ1-1 NA NA TRBV9 TGTGCCAGCAGCGTCGGGGGTGGGCCTGAAGCTTTCTTT CASSVGGGPEAFF
TRBJ1-3 NA NA TRBV28 TGTGCCAGCAGTCCTCCCGACAGCTCCTGGGGAAACACCATATATTTT CASSPPDSSWGNTIYF
TRBJ1-3 many NA TRBV28 TGTGCCAGCAGTTTCCGGGGTGCGGGAAACACCATATATTTT CASSFRGAGNTIYF
TRBJ1-2 NA NA TRBV14 TGTGCCAGCAGCCAAGACGTCCGAGACTATGGCTACACCTTC CASSQDVRDYGYTF
TRBJ2-1 NA TRBD1 TRBV5-4 TGTGCCAGCGGGGGACAGGGTGGCTACAATGAGCAGTTCTTC CASGGQGGYNEQFF
TRBJ2-1 NA NA TRBV7-8 TGTGCCAGCAGCTTCGAGGGCGGGACGTACAATGAGCAGTTCTTC CASSFEGGTYNEQFF
TRBJ2-7 NA TRBD2 TRBV7-8 TGTGCCAGCAGCCAAGGGACCGGGCTAGCGGACTACGAGCAGTACTTC CASSQGTGLADYEQYF
TRBJ2-7 NA TRBD1 TRBV6-1 TGTGCCAGCAGTGAACTCCCGGGACAGGGATCCTACGAGCAGTACTTC CASSELPGQGSYEQYF
TRBJ2-7 NA TRBD2 TRBV5-1 TGCGCCAGCAGCTCGACTAGCGGGGGGTACTACGAGCAGTACTTC CASSSTSGGYYEQYF
TRBJ2-3 NA TRBD2 TRBV29-1 TGCAGCGTTGAAGGCGGGAGTCTTTATACGCAGTATTTT CSVEGGSLYTQYF
TRBJ2-7 NA NA TRBV5-1 TGCGCCAGCAGCTTGTCGTCAACACAGCCTTACGAGCAGTACTTC CASSLSSTQPYEQYF
TRBJ1-6 NA NA TRBV7-3 TGTGCCAGCAGCCGGGAGGGTGGGACCCCTAATTCACCCCTCCACTTT CASSREGGTPNSPLHF
TRBJ2-1 NA NA TRBV5-4 TGTGCCAGCAGCTTGGTAGCGGCTGACAATGAGCAGTTCTTC CASSLVAADNEQFF
TRBJ2-1 NA NA TRBV28 TGTGCCAGCAGTTTGGACAACTCCTACAATGAGCAGTTCTTC CASSLDNSYNEQFF
TRBJ2-5 NA TRBD1 TRBV9 TGTGCCAGCAGCACTCGGACAGGGGCTATGGAGACCCAGTACTTC CASSTRTGAMETQYF
TRBJ2-5 NA NA TRBV11-2 TGTGCCAGCAGCTTTGGCACAGGTCCGACCCAGTACTTC CASSFGTGPTQYF
TRBJ2-3 NA TRBD2 TRBV6-1 TGTGCCAGCAACTGGACTAGCGTAAGCACAGATACGCAGTATTTT CASNWTSVSTDTQYF
TRBJ1-1 NA NA TRBV19 TGTGCCAGTAGTATAGAGGACAGTGAGGTTGATGAAGCTTTCTTT CASSIEDSEVDEAFF
TRBJ2-3 NA TRBD2 TRBV18 TGTGCCAGCTCCCGGGACTACCCCACAGATACGCAGTATTTT CASSRDYPTDTQYF
TRBJ1-3 once TRBD1 TRBV28 TGTGCCAGTGAAACCAGGGGGAGGAGAAACACCATATATTTT CASETRGRRNTIYF
TRBJ2-1 NA NA TRBV5-1 TGCGCCAGCAGCTTGGCCTTGGCTTCCTACAATGAGCAGTTCTTC CASSLALASYNEQFF
TRBJ1-5 NA NA TRBV19 TGTGCCAGTAGTACCACAGGGAGCAATCAGCCCCAGCATTTT CASSTTGSNQPQHF
TRBJ1-4 NA NA TRBV7-3 TGTGCCAGCAGCAGGGGGTCGGGTGAAAAACTGTTTTTT CASSRGSGEKLFF
TRBJ2-5 NA TRBD2 TRBV7-9 TGTGCCAGCAGCCCCCCCCTAGCGGGGGATGAGACCCAGTACTTC CASSPPLAGDETQYF
TRBJ2-2 NA TRBD2 TRBV15 TGTGCCACCAGCAGAGGGTTGAGACTAGCGGGAACCGGGGAGCTGTTTTTT CATSRGLRLAGTGELFF
TRBJ2-7 NA TRBD1 TRBV7-2 TGTGCCAGCAGCGCAGGACAGGACAGAACCTACGAGCAGTACTTC CASSAGQDRTYEQYF